The 23 T cell receptor beta chains in this list originate from one sample, sequenced in a study of blood T cells in healthy people across ages. The authors ran a second PCR of 7 to 11 cycles using a sample-barcoded 5' primer and a J-beta primer mix. TCRdb ran MiXCR on the 5' RACE reads and lists one entry per CDR3 protein. The table records 700,000 to 900,000 distinct CDR3 sequences, about 55% of them present only once. The sequencing sample was made of blood. These TCRs come from a man aged 80 or over in good health.

The rearrangement uses TRBV28 and TRBJ2-5; 8 positions match TRBD1. Germline V gene data show CDR1 as MDHEN and CDR2 as SYDVKM. There are 14 residues in the CDR3. The V gene end was trimmed by 6 bases and the J gene end by 5 bases; junction bases not matched to a gene: 8. The CDR3 nucleotides read TGTGCCAGCAGCCTTAGCGGACAGGGTGAGACCCAGTACTTC. Protein product: CASSLSGQGETQYF.

Only a few counts were recorded for this clonotype. The chain joins TRBV29-1 to TRBJ1-5; 9 positions agree with TRBD1. Germline V lookup: CDR1 SQVTM, CDR2 ANQGSEA. This CDR3 spans 13 amino acids. Germline trimming cut 4 bases from V and 3 bases from J; bases unmatched to any gene: 1. The CDR3 protein is CSVGQGDNQPQHF. For the CDR3, the DNA is TGCAGCGTTGGACAGGGGGACAATCAGCCCCAGCATTTT.

The CDR3 bases are TGTGCCAGCAGCACCTCCCGACCGGGGACAGGGGACGGCTACACCTTC. It yields the protein CASSTSRPGTGDGYTF. The V gene is TRBV21-1, the J gene TRBJ1-2; the table assigns TRBD1, which was not confirmed against the DNA. TRBV21-1 is shown as a pseudogene. The CDR3 contains 16 residues.

The table lists this clonotype with a count of one. The chain couples TRBV25-1 to TRBJ2-1; TRBD1 might be the D (6 bases). The CDR3 runs to 12 residues. The germline V and J ends were trimmed by 4 bases and 12 bases, with 13 bases remaining between them. Per the germline V gene, CDR1 is MGHDK and CDR2 is SYGVNS. In DNA form, the CDR3 reads TGTGCCAGCAGTGGCCCCGGGACACTGCAGTTCTTC. It is translated as CASSGPGTLQFF.

This clonotype was seen a handful of times. The rearrangement links TRBV9 to TRBJ2-5; D is undetermined. The ends were cut back, 0 bases at V and 2 bases at J, with 8 bases in the middle. The CDR3 runs 14 residues. CDR1 is SGDLS, CDR2 YYNGEE, per germline. The CDR3 protein is CASSVGTLQETQYF. For the CDR3, the DNA is TGTGCCAGCAGCGTAGGCACTCTTCAAGAGACCCAGTACTTC.

This sequence joins TRBV5-1 and TRBJ1-2; D uncertain. V gave up 0 bases and J gave up 4 bases, with 13 bases separating them. From germline, CDR1 is SGHRS and CDR2 YFSETQ. The CDR3 has 15 amino acids. Here the CDR3 reads CASSLEVSSGYGYTF. The CDR3 nucleotides read TGCGCCAGCAGCTTGGAGGTGTCGTCGGGCTATGGCTACACCTTC.

The chain employs TRBV12-3 or TRBV12-4 and TRBJ2-1; TRBD1 agrees at 8 bases. V trimming: 7 bases; J trimming: 2 bases; junction bases outside the gene matches: 1. The CDR3 extends over 13 amino acids. The chain's CDR3 is CASNRGTYNEQFF. For the CDR3, the DNA is TGTGCCAGCAACAGGGGGACCTACAATGAGCAGTTCTTC.

The chain is built from TRBV18 and TRBJ1-6, with 7 bases fitting TRBD1. The CDR3 runs 15 residues. Trimming cost V 0 bases and J 9 bases; bases outside gene matches: 5. Germline loops: CDR1 KGHSH, CDR2 LQKENI. CDR3 bases: TGTGCCAGCTCACCACCGCGGTCAGGGGGTTCACCCCTCCACTTT. This encodes CASSPPRSGGSPLHF.

The chain combines TRBV4-2 with TRBJ2-7; D possibly corresponds to TRBD1 (6 bases). Germline V gives CDR1 LGHNA, CDR2 YNFKEQ. V lost 3 bases to trimming and J lost 2 bases, with 17 bases between them. The CDR3 runs 16 residues. In DNA form, the CDR3 reads TGTGCCAGCAGCCAGCTCCCGGCCCAGGGGACCTACGAGCAGTACTTC. The encoded protein is CASSQLPAQGTYEQYF.

The V and J genes are TRBV28 and TRBJ2-5, with TRBD1 matching 7 bases. The J call is in doubt because the DNA end fits TRBJ2-7 better. The CDR3 extends over 14 amino acids. CDR1 MDHEN and CDR2 SYDVKM come from the germline V gene. The CDR3 DNA follows: TGTGCCAGCAGGGACAGGCGCCCAGCCTACGAGCAGTACTTC. Its translation is CASRDRRPAYEQYF.

V usage is TRBV28 and J usage is TRBJ2-7, with TRBD1 identical over 9 bases. After removal of 4 bases from V and 1 base from J, the junction contained 8 bases not matched to a gene. This CDR3 comprises 16 residues. CDR1 and CDR2 (germline): MDHEN, SYDVKM. CDR3 sequence (DNA): TGTGCCAGCAGTTCCCTTGCCGGGACAGGGTCCTACGAGCAGTACTTC. Amino acids: CASSSLAGTGSYEQYF. Full variable domain (remainder filled in from reference TRBV28 and TRBJ2-7): DVKVTQSSRYLVKRTGEKVFLECVQDMDHENMFWYRQDPGLGLRLIYFSYDVKMKEKGDIPEGYSVSREKKERFSLILESASTNQTSMYLCASSSLAGTGSYEQYFGPGTRLTVT.

The V gene is TRBV2, the J gene TRBJ1-2; D call uncertain. V lost 2 bases to trimming and J lost 2 bases, with 6 bases between them. The germline gives CDR1 SNHLY, CDR2 FYNNEI. The CDR3 is 13 amino acids. CDR3 coding DNA: TGTGCCAGCAGTGAAAACGACAACTATGGCTACACCTTC. It translates to CASSENDNYGYTF.

This clonotype appeared a few times. The junction differs from germline at one of its ends, possibly a read error. CDR3 sequence reads: CQGQGQYNEQFF. For the CDR3, the DNA is TGTCAAGGACAGGGGCAATACAATGAGCAGTTCTTC. The J gene is TRBJ2-1, the V gene TRBV29-1; the match to TRBD1 covers 9 bases. The CDR3 length is 12 residues. The germline V gene has CDR1 SQVTM and CDR2 ANQGSEA.

The chain recombines TRBV3-1 with TRBJ1-5; weak D call: TRBD1 (5 bases). Germline assignment: CDR1 LGHDT and CDR2 YNNKEL (reference sequence). This CDR3 has 15 residues. V was shortened by 0 bases and J by 3 bases, with 9 bases between the two germline ends. The CDR3 here is CASSQDQGLNQPQHF. CDR3 DNA: TGTGCCAGCAGCCAAGATCAGGGTCTCAATCAGCCCCAGCATTTT.

The rearrangement uses TRBV10-3 and TRBJ1-2; D remains ambiguous. Germline CDR1 is ENHRY and CDR2 is SYGVKD. This CDR3 contains 14 residues. Trimming removed 2 bases from V and 8 bases from J, with 15 bases in between. The CDR3 DNA sequence: TGTGCCATCAGTGAGCGGGAGACATCGCAAGGCTACACCTTC. Its protein product is CAISERETSQGYTF.

This clonotype turned up a few times. CDR3 residues: CASSLLSGGGRTDTQYF. The DNA of the CDR3 is TGTGCCAGCAGCCTACTTAGCGGGGGCGGGAGAACAGATACGCAGTATTTT. The chain recombines TRBV9 with TRBJ2-3, with 9 bases lining up with TRBD2. V shed 4 bases and J 3 bases; nucleotides not matched to a gene: 12. Germline-derived CDR1 and CDR2 are SGDLS and YYNGEE. The CDR3 loop spans 17 amino acids. The complete variable domain, with remaining parts taken from reference TRBV9 and TRBJ2-3, reads DSGVTQTPKHLITATGQRVTLRCSPRSGDLSVYWYQQSLDQGLQFLIQYYNGEERAKGNILERFSAQQFPDLHSELNLSSLELGDSALYFCASSLLSGGGRTDTQYFGPGTRLTVL.

This clonotype was seen a handful of times. The genes are TRBV5-6 and TRBJ2-7; D is uncertain. CDR1 is SGHDT, CDR2 YYEEEE, per germline. Trimming pared 0 bases from V and 1 base from J, leaving 8 bases between. The CDR3 extends over 14 amino acids. CDR3 in DNA: TGTGCCAGCAGCTTGGGCCGGATTTCCTACGAGCAGTACTTC. It yields the protein CASSLGRISYEQYF.

J is TRBJ1-1 and V is TRBV3-1; D is unresolved. The CDR3 is 13 residues long. The ends were cut back, 8 bases at V and 5 bases at J, with 15 bases in the middle. The germline V gene encodes CDR1 LGHDT and CDR2 YNNKEL (reference sequence). Here the CDR3 DNA reads TGTGCCAGCGCCCCAGGCGTGACGACTGAAGCTTTCTTT. The encoded protein is CASAPGVTTEAFF.

V usage is TRBV11-2 and J usage is TRBJ1-2; 9 bases match TRBD1. Trimming removed 2 bases from V and 0 bases from J; junction bases left unmatched: 10. The CDR3 sequence is 18 residues long. CDR1 and CDR2 (germline): SGHAT, FQNNGV. The CDR3 sequence: CASSLRDRGKLTNYGYTF. DNA for the CDR3: TGTGCCAGCAGCTTACGTGACAGGGGGAAGCTAACTAACTATGGCTACACCTTC.

This clonotype appeared a few times. J is TRBJ2-7 and V is TRBV7-2; no clear D gene. V was trimmed by 1 base and J by 6 bases, leaving 13 bases between them. The length of the CDR3 is 14 residues. Germline V CDR1 and CDR2: SGHTA, FQGNSA. In DNA, the CDR3 is TGTGCCAGCAGCTTAGTTGGGTGGGCGTTCGAGCAGTACTTC. Residues: CASSLVGWAFEQYF.

This clonotype was seen repeatedly, ten times or more. The gene calls are TRBV7-2 and TRBJ2-3; no clear D gene. Between the trimmed V and J ends, which lost 5 bases and 4 bases, there was a span of 7 bases. Looked up from germline, CDR1 is SGHTA and CDR2 is FQGNSA. This CDR3 is 12 amino acids long. CDR3 DNA sequence: TGTGCCAGCAGCCCCTTGGCAGATACGCAGTATTTT. This sequence encodes CASSPLADTQYF.

The chain combines TRBV20-1 with TRBJ2-3, with 10 bases fitting TRBD2. The V segment lost 3 bases and the J segment 3 bases; nucleotides outside the gene matches: 6. Germline CDR1 and CDR2: DFQATT and SNEGSKA (reference sequence). The CDR3 runs to 15 residues. CDR3 in DNA: TGCAGTGCTAGTGCTAGCGGGAGTTGGACAGATACGCAGTATTTT. This translates into CSASASGSWTDTQYF.

The V gene is TRBV9, the J gene TRBJ2-5; D unclear. V was trimmed by 3 bases and J by 5 bases, leaving 11 bases between them. The CDR3 extends over 13 amino acids. Germline lookup yields CDR1 SGDLS and CDR2 YYNGEE. The DNA of the CDR3 is TGTGCCAGCAGCGCGACTGGCTCGGAGACCCAGTACTTC. As protein: CASSATGSETQYF.